This T cell receptor (beta chain) stems from a study of post-analysis software for immune sequencing data. Findings and limits, study-wide: Samples sharing a preparation batch grouped tightly together when assessed by F measure.

Comment on this clonotype: What it binds is unknown.

TCR beta libraries were prepared from cDNA with unique molecular identifiers. Via MiXCR, TCRdb re-called the PCR reads, giving one row per CDR3 protein. The sample lists about 540,000 distinct CDR3 sequences; approximately 34% were seen once. This sequence was found in a girl under 18 with multiple sclerosis. Material for sequencing was blood.

DNA for the CDR3: TGTGCCAGCAGGGAAAACCTCCCCAGCACTGAAGCTTTCTTT. The encoded protein is CASRENLPSTEAFF. This rearrangement joins TRBV6-1 to TRBJ1-1; D is unresolved. Germline V gene lookup returns CDR1 MNHNS and CDR2 SASEGT. Trimming left V 6 bases short and J 4 bases short, with 15 bases between. CDR3 length: 14 amino acids.